The sequence of this TCR beta chain was determined in a study of cytomegalovirus exposure and HLA in healthy donors (dated by TCRdb to the late 2010s). In terms of the full investigation: In an earlier analysis of roughly 590 of the donors, approximately 260 Gb of sequence data and roughly 100 million unique TCR beta sequences from roughly 180 million T cells were reported. An earlier analysis of about 620 of the donors applied high-throughput TCR beta sequencing to assess whether each TCR beta V gene segment acted as functional or pseudogenic. Of the 398 genotyped donors, approximately 82% fell in the genetic ancestry cluster associated with self-reported Caucasian donors. An early release that covered about 600 HLA-typed donors contained about 290 gigabases of sequencing data and about 84 million unique TCR sequences. A later genetic analysis took genome-wide SNP genotypes for about three fifths of the 666 donors and used that subset as a discovery cohort. Using immunosequencing, the study profiled T cell repertoires from 500 to 800 subjects and related those repertoires to cytomegalovirus serostatus. The number of donors typed differed by locus, with 629-630 for A, B, C, DRB1 and DQB1, around 520 for DQA1, 600 to 610 for DPA1, and some 450 for DPB1. The study aimed to test whether cataloging public T cell receptors could reveal signatures of past pathogen exposure. Both class I and class II loci were covered by HLA typing, at four-digit resolution. Alongside the repertoire data, information on donor age, sex, ethnicity and CMV serostatus was compiled. Because of strong linkage in the cohort, five DR-DQ haplotypes were treated as single units for association and clustering. The study combined high-throughput TCR immunosequencing, statistical association of individual TCRs with disease status, and machine learning to predict cytomegalovirus infection status. On average, roughly 240,000 unique TCR beta nucleotide sequences were sequenced per donor among 398 genotyped donors of the cohort, with around 19% of those sequences being non-productive. In addition to the first cohort of roughly 700 subjects, a separate validation cohort of some 120 different subjects was used. A later analysis re-examined previously published TCR beta repertoires from more than 600 donors and added high-resolution HLA genotyping to investigate patterns of TCR occurrence. Every repertoire in the discovery cohort had been generated on one and the same sequencing platform. Rather than using new phenotypic data, the later analysis identified candidate immune exposures from TCR beta sequences and from how often those sequences occurred across donors. General conclusions and limits of the study: Compared with the 666-donor mean, donors in an Asian-associated ancestry cluster had fewer N-insertions in productive TCRs, according to a later genetic analysis. Some IMGT-functional V segments, including TRBV6-2 and TRBV6-3, could not be distinguished by the 87-base-pair reads and were therefore excluded. The sequencing pipeline was judged likely to have produced a cluster of highly shared sequence variants as a technical artifact. The classifier was reported to diagnose cytomegalovirus status with high specificity and sensitivity in both the original cohort and the validation cohort. In a later analysis, TCR association rates were found to vary across HLA loci, with the most associated TCRs seen for DRB1 alleles and the fewest for HLA-C alleles. About 17 rarely observed V segments, including chromosome 9 orphons, were excluded from the earlier analysis of some 590 of the donors because counts were too low. Because HLA typing was missing for some donors at each locus, association tests included only the typed subset. A later analysis found that HLA-associated TCR beta chains were more clonally expanded and had lower generation probabilities than equally common non-associated chains. The study gave a list of 150 to 200 TCR beta chains associated with cytomegalovirus. Strong co-occurrence of HLA alleles, especially DR and DQ, made assigning TCR associations to individual alleles difficult. In an earlier analysis of fewer than 700 of the donors, most TCR beta V segments appeared in productive rearrangements about 87% or about 30% of the time, broadly matching IMGT annotations. At a false discovery rate of 0.05, a later analysis linked 15,000 to 20,000 TCR beta sequences to specific HLA alleles. In this cohort, only TCR beta chains were sequenced, and detectable features were limited by the absence of alpha or paired-chain data. According to a later analysis, most CMV-associated TCR beta chains appeared to be HLA-restricted, and the HLA associations seemed to be driven largely by CMV exposure. Most TCR sequences were seen in very few donors, while some public TCRs were found in many individuals. CMV serostatus was the only immune exposure information available for the cohort. A further reported finding was that TCR beta sequences accurately predicted the HLA-A and HLA-B alleles for most subjects in the first cohort. Linkage disequilibrium might explain the correlated functional status among segregating V segments, but an unknown experimental factor could not be ruled out. A few of the identified cytomegalovirus-associated TCR beta chains were confirmed in vitro to be specific for cytomegalovirus antigens. Presence/absence analyses assumed roughly uniform sequencing depth across donors, an assumption that may not hold. According to a later analysis, parvovirus B19, influenza, CMV and Epstein-Barr virus appeared linked to several top co-occurrence clusters. In a later genetic analysis, a missense DCLRE1C variant was associated with V-gene and J-gene trimming of TCR beta chains, and the association was replicated in an independent cohort. The authors suggested that the approach could potentially be generalized to other disease states and immunological phenotypes.

The library came from the immunoSEQ multiplex PCR assay. For the multiplex PCR, a mixture combining 60 forward primers for TCR Vbeta segments and 13 reverse primers for TCR Jbeta segments was used. The CDR3 region of rearranged TCR beta genes was amplified from genomic DNA with a multiplex PCR assay. The Illumina HiSeq System was used to sequence the amplified TCR beta libraries as 87-base-pair reads. As for the authors' bioinformatics: A later analysis counted about 76 million unique TCR beta chains across the 700 or so repertoires, and 9 million to 14 million of these chains were shared by at least two donors. A nearest-neighbor algorithm error-corrected the raw reads and collapsed the reads into unique sequences, merging closely related sequences to remove PCR and sequencing errors. Alignment of CDR3 sequences to IMGT reference sequences was used to assign V, D and J gene segments. For a sequence to be retained, at least a six-nucleotide match to both a V gene segment and a J gene segment was required. Rearrangements were called productive when the CDR3 lacked stop codons and stayed in frame with V and J; all others were non-productive. CDR3 was defined according to IMGT convention as the region running from the second conserved V-encoded cysteine to the conserved J-encoded phenylalanine. In an earlier analysis of more than 550 of the donors, sequences lacking an unambiguous match to a single V gene segment were excluded. An earlier analysis of a few hundred of the donors called V segments functional above 56.7% productive rearrangements and segregating when the between-donor standard deviation exceeded 5%. A statistical classification framework was built to diagnose cytomegalovirus status from the catalog of TCR beta chain sequences. V and J gene assignment, in a later analysis, came from comparing TCR nucleotide sequences with IMGT/GENE-DB human TR gene sequences. In a later analysis, CDR3 sequences and most-parsimonious VDJ recombination scenarios were assigned using the TCRdist pipeline. A later analysis defined each TCR beta chain by its CDR3 amino acid sequence plus V-gene family, and excluded reads lacking a unique V-gene family. To address suspected cross-contamination and a sequencing artifact, a later analysis removed several hundred highly shared, low-generation-probability nucleotide sequences. A later analysis calculated a clonal expansion index for each public chain from normalized within-repertoire ranks of inferred template counts. In a later analysis, generation probabilities were computed using a VDJ recombination model fitted to out-of-frame rearrangements, and the results were checked against IGoR. In a later analysis, TCR-TCR, TCR-HLA and TCR-CMV co-occurrence was scored with hypergeometric tests, and a repertoire-size bias correction was applied to TCR pairs. To estimate false discovery rates, a later analysis permuted the HLA or CMV assignments 20 times. A later analysis grouped co-occurring TCRs with DBSCAN, adding TCRdist sequence similarity when clustering within HLA-allele-positive subsets. Repertoires with fewer than 30,000 or more than 120,000 public chains, plus five repertoires with anomalous nucleotide sharing, were excluded from co-occurrence clustering. In its TCRdb copy, this immuneACCESS table keeps in-frame sequences only and misses some clones. Where compared with another copy, unresolved V genes explain less than half of these, and the others have no known cause. For V, J and clone size, that table is used; D and trimming come from the DNA. Counted in this sample were over 40,000 clones; roughly 87% of them appeared once. The biggest ten clones account for more than 7.5% of the sample.

The cohort comprised 550 to 700 healthy bone marrow donors. At the time of sampling, all cohort members were nominally healthy, though unrecorded immune exposures were likely present. The donor tested CMV seropositive, placing the donor among the roughly 300 seropositive members of the cohort. A peripheral blood sample was collected from each donor, and TCR beta sequencing was performed on peripheral blood mononuclear cells. The Qiagen DNeasy Blood Extraction Kit was used to extract genomic DNA from the blood cell samples. The CDR3 covers 14 residues, taking in both the cysteine and the phenylalanine. The CDR3 DNA has 42 bases and is translated from base 1. Based on the germline V gene, the CDR1 and CDR2 sequences are SGHDN and FVKESK. V is pruned by 4 bases and J by 7 bases, leaving 7 bases of the junction without a gene match. Points on this clone: It lacks a known antigen. It has no much larger one-base neighbor in the sample; base qualities were not kept.

The material sequenced was PBMCs. The rearranged segments are TRBV14 and TRBJ2-3; the junction holds 8 bases that match TRBD2. The receptor was isolated from a woman aged 40 to 49 in good health and CMV-seropositive. This receptor has the CDR3 CASSPGGARNTQYF. The nucleotides read TGTGCCAGCAGCCCCGGGGGGGCCCGGAATACGCAGTATTTT.